Following are 14 T cell receptor beta chains from one sample sequenced in a study of T cell changes during pregnancy in multiple sclerosis. Sequenced by immunoSEQ multiplex PCR; TCRdb stores in-frame clones only, minus some. Of about 110,000 clones detected, more than 80% appear once; the ten largest clones hold 1.6%. This material consisted of peripheral blood, taken before pregnancy. All receptors derive from a female donor with multiple sclerosis, enrolled in a pregnancy study.

V usage is TRBV19 and J usage is TRBJ2-7; unclear D gene. V shed 6 bases and J shed 2 bases, with 11 bases lying between them. The CDR3 is 13 amino acids. CDR1 LNHDA and CDR2 SQIVND come from the germline V gene (reference sequence). The CDR3 here is CASSGRLAYEQYF. In nucleotides, the CDR3 is TGTGCCAGTAGCGGTCGTCTTGCCTACGAGCAGTACTTC.

The J gene is TRBJ1-4, the V gene TRBV7-9; 9 bases align to TRBD1. The CDR3 is 15 amino acids. V trimming: 5 bases; J trimming: 5 bases; junction bases outside the gene matches: 6. CDR1 is SEHNR, CDR2 FQNEAQ, per germline (reference sequence). As DNA, the CDR3 is TGTGCCAGCAGCCGATACAGGGGGCAGAATGAAAAACTGTTTTTT. The encoded protein is CASSRYRGQNEKLFF.

The chain employs TRBV10-3 and TRBJ2-4; TRBD1 matches 9 bases. V was pared by 4 bases and J by 7 bases, with 8 bases of the junction left unmatched. CDR1 is ENHRY and CDR2 is SYGVKD in the germline V gene. This CDR3 spans 15 amino acids. The CDR3: CAISGIQGATNIQYF. The CDR3 DNA reads TGTGCCATCAGTGGGATACAGGGGGCTACGAACATTCAGTACTTC.

This rearrangement joins TRBV4-1 to TRBJ2-7, with TRBD2 matching 13 bases. This CDR3 has 19 residues. The trim removed 4 bases at V and 3 bases at J, leaving 15 bases unmatched. Germline V gene data show CDR1 as MGHRA and CDR2 as YSYEKL. The CDR3: CASSPIPRLAGGLLYEQYF. Here the CDR3 DNA reads TGCGCCAGCAGCCCCATACCCCGACTAGCGGGAGGCCTACTCTACGAGCAGTACTTC.

This chain uses TRBV19 with TRBJ1-1; the match to TRBD1 covers 7 bases. The CDR3 has 12 residues. The ends lost 8 bases at V and 8 bases at J; junction bases unmatched: 8. The germline CDR1 and CDR2 sequences are LNHDA and SQIVND (reference sequence). This CDR3 is CASWGQGVEAFF. Written as DNA, the CDR3 is TGTGCCAGTTGGGGGCAGGGGGTAGAAGCTTTCTTT.

V gene TRBV27 combines with J gene TRBJ2-7, with 7 bases matching TRBD2. The CDR3 covers 14 residues. Trimming cost V 2 bases and J 3 bases; bases outside gene matches: 4. The V gene's germline CDR1 is MNHEY and CDR2 SMNVEV (reference sequence). The CDR3: CASSLGRADYEQYF. The CDR3 DNA follows: TGTGCCAGCAGTTTAGGGAGGGCAGACTACGAGCAGTACTTC.

This chain links TRBV6-5 with TRBJ1-2; D gene ambiguous. The germline V gene encodes CDR1 MNHEY and CDR2 SVGAGI. The CDR3 spans 15 residues. V lost 4 bases and J lost 0, with 12 bases in between. The CDR3 DNA is TGTGCCAGCAGTTCAGGTCGGATAGCTAACTATGGCTACACCTTC. Protein: CASSSGRIANYGYTF.

The chain couples TRBV6-5 to TRBJ1-1; D ambiguous. This CDR3 region has 12 residues. The V end was cut by 5 bases, the J end by 0 bases, with 4 bases between. Germline loops: CDR1 MNHEY, CDR2 SVGAGI. The CDR3 protein is CASSPVNTEAFF. CDR3 DNA: TGTGCCAGCAGTCCAGTGAACACTGAAGCTTTCTTT.

The CDR3 sequence: CASSAPGGSYNEQFF. Here the CDR3 DNA reads TGTGCCAGCAGCGCGCCGGGGGGGTCCTACAATGAGCAGTTCTTC. This chain connects TRBV7-9 to TRBJ2-1, with 8 bases matching TRBD2. Looked up from germline, CDR1 is SEHNR and CDR2 is FQNEAQ (reference sequence). This CDR3 contains 15 residues. V lost 5 bases and J lost 1; bases outside the gene matches: 4. The entire variable domain, with the rest obtained from reference TRBV7-9 and TRBJ2-1, is as follows: DTGVSQNPRHKITKRGQNVTFRCDPISEHNRLYWYRQTLGQGPEFLTYFQNEAQLEKSRLLSDRFSAERPKGSFSTLEIQRTEQGDSAMYLCASSAPGGSYNEQFFGPGTRLTVL.

J is TRBJ1-4 and V is TRBV6-1; 7 bases are shared with TRBD1. Trimming at V came to 7 bases and at J to 3 bases, leaving 8 bases not matched to a gene. The CDR3 spans 15 residues. Germline V CDR1 and CDR2: MNHNS, SASEGT. CDR3 region: CASISTGVSNEKLFF. For the CDR3, the DNA is TGTGCCAGCATTAGTACAGGGGTTTCTAATGAAAAACTGTTTTTT.

The chain recombines TRBV11-2 with TRBJ2-5; 9 positions match TRBD2. The CDR3 contains 13 residues. J gave up 11 bases and V 1 base, and 5 bases lay outside the gene matches. The germline gives CDR1 SGHAT, CDR2 FQNNGV. The CDR3 sequence is CASSLGGLAGQYF. The CDR3, as DNA: TGTGCCAGCAGCTTAGGGGGGCTAGCGGGGCAGTACTTC.

The chain couples TRBV5-6 to TRBJ2-1; TRBD2 matches 7 bases. CDR1 and CDR2 from the germline V gene are SGHDT and YYEEEE. V was pared by 0 bases and J by 5 bases, with 2 bases of the junction left unmatched. This CDR3 has 14 amino acids. In DNA, the CDR3 is TGTGCCAGCAGCTTGGAACTAGCGAACAATGAGCAGTTCTTC. This gives the protein CASSLELANNEQFF.

The gene calls are TRBV19 and TRBJ2-7, with a tentative D call TRBD1 (6 bases). This CDR3 is 14 amino acids long. Germline V gene lookup returns CDR1 LNHDA and CDR2 SQIVND (reference sequence). CDR3 residues: CASRPRGFDHEQYF. CDR3 nucleotide sequence: TGTGCTTCACGTCCCAGGGGCTTTGACCACGAGCAGTACTTC.

The chain links TRBV29-1 to TRBJ1-1; the D gene is possibly TRBD1 (5 bases). Germline CDR1 and CDR2: SQVTM and ANQGSEA. Trimming pared 3 bases from V and 0 bases from J, leaving 14 bases between. CDR3 length: 15 residues. In nucleotides, the CDR3 is TGCAGCGTTGAGAGCAGGGATCGCTTGAACACTGAAGCTTTCTTT. Translating gives CSVESRDRLNTEAFF.